The source of this T cell receptor (beta chain) is a study of blood T cell repertoires in COVID-19. Study at large: COVID-19 samples collected from the United States, Italy and Spain covered acute and convalescent phases. T cells, B-cell-depleted T cells, or PBMCs supplied cDNA or gDNA.

The germline CDR1 and CDR2 sequences are SGHTA and FQGNSA. V lost 5 bases and J lost 7; bases outside the gene matches: 16. CDR3 length equals 16 residues. All enrollees were about 18 to 100 years old and from under 25 US areas. Assignment of participants to cohorts was predicated upon participant-reported clinical history. The table came from immunoSEQ multiplex PCR; TCRdb's copy has only in-frame clones and leaves some out. Of 400,000 to 550,000 clones in the sample, about 85% were seen once. The TCR was taken from a woman aged 18-30 years with acute COVID-19. Sequencing was performed on PBMCs or T cells enriched from blood (not recorded which). This chain connects TRBV7-2 to TRBJ2-5, with 7 positions matching TRBD2. CDR3 loop: CASSHLSGRAVPTQYF. The CDR3 nucleotides read TGTGCCAGCAGCCATCTGAGTGGGAGGGCCGTCCCGACCCAGTACTTC. Full variable domain (rest looked up from reference TRBV7-2 and TRBJ2-5): GAGVSQSPSNKVTEKGKDVELRCDPISGHTALYWYRQSLGQGLEFLIYFQGNSAPDKSGLPSDRFSAERTGGSVSTLTIQRTQQEDSAVYLCASSHLSGRAVPTQYFGPGTRLLVL.